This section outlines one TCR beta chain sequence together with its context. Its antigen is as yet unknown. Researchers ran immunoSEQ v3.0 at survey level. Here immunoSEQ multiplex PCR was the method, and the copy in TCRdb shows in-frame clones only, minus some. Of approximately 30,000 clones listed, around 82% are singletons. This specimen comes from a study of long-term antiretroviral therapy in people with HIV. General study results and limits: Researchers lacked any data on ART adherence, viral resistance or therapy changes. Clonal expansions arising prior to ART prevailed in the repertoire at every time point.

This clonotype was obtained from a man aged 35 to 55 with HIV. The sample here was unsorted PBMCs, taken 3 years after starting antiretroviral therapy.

CDR3 nucleotides: TGTGCCAGCAGATACGACAGGGGAATCTACAATGAGCAGTTCTTC. Residues: CASRYDRGIYNEQFF. The gene calls are TRBV5-6 and TRBJ2-1, with 8 bases matching TRBD1. V trimming: 5 bases; J trimming: 3 bases; junction bases outside the gene matches: 7. Germline CDR1 is SGHDT and CDR2 is YYEEEE. CDR3 length: 15 amino acids. The variable domain in full, with the rest retrieved from reference TRBV5-6 and TRBJ2-1, is DAGVTQSPTHLIKTRGQQVTLRCSPKSGHDTVSWYQQALGQGPQFIFQYYEEEERQRGNFPDRFSGHQFPNYSSELNVNALLLGDSALYLCASRYDRGIYNEQFFGPGTRLTVL.